This T cell receptor beta chain was retrieved from a study of blood T cells in healthy people across ages. The V and J ends lost 1 base and 8 bases respectively, with 5 bases between them. The germline CDR1 and CDR2 sequences are SGHTA and FQGNSA. This CDR3 has 11 residues. For the second PCR, which ran for about 6 to 11 cycles, a sample-barcoded 5' primer and a J-beta primer mix were used. TCRdb re-analysed the 5' RACE reads in MiXCR, keeping a single row per CDR3 protein. The repertoire has 1,500,000 or so distinct CDR3 sequences, 42% of them found once; the top ten carry about 4%. This clonotype has just a few counts. Around 9 milliliters of peripheral blood were drawn from each donor into EDTA-treated tubes.

The origin of this receptor is a woman aged 18 to 35 in good health. This rearrangement joins TRBV7-2 to TRBJ1-2; unclear D gene. The sequencing sample was made of blood. This CDR3 is CASSLVPGYTF. CDR3 in DNA: TGTGCCAGCAGCTTAGTTCCGGGCTACACCTTC.